These T cell receptor beta chains were read from a single sample in a study of blood T cell repertoires in COVID-19. Method: immunoSEQ multiplex PCR; TCRdb's copy keeps in-frame clones and lacks some. The sample consists of fewer than 250,000 clones, 70% to 90% of them appearing once. The sample comprised peripheral blood. The receptors shown here come from a woman aged 40-49 years with acute or convalescent COVID-19. Each CDR3 is given with its conserved first and last residue. The D gene is left open where the match is weak. Only part of the rows carry a size: once, few, many, or a class if the clone is expanded.

TRBD1	TRBV10-3	.	TRBJ2-2	CAIRSGTGYAGELFF	TGTGCCATCAGATCCGGGACAGGGTATGCCGGGGAGCTGTTTTTT
.	TRBV9	.	TRBJ1-3	CASSVDDRNSGNTIYF	TGTGCCAGCAGCGTAGACGACAGAAACTCTGGAAACACCATATATTTT
TRBD1	TRBV19	.	TRBJ1-1	CASSMRGHWNTEAFF	TGTGCCAGTAGTATGAGGGGGCACTGGAACACTGAAGCTTTCTTT
.	TRBV13	few	TRBJ1-3	CASSHYRVNSGNTIYF	TGTGCCAGCAGCCATTACAGGGTGAACTCTGGAAACACCATATATTTT
TRBD1	TRBV4-2	.	TRBJ1-2	CASSQEEGTGLYGYTF	TGTGCCAGCAGCCAAGAGGAGGGGACAGGGTTATATGGCTACACCTTC
TRBD2	TRBV9	.	TRBJ2-3	CASSVGDSGGTDTQYF	TGTGCCAGCAGCGTAGGGGATAGCGGGGGTACAGATACGCAGTATTTT
.	TRBV4-1	.	TRBJ2-3	CASSQVGGGISTDTQYF	TGCGCCAGCAGCCAAGTGGGGGGTGGAATTAGCACAGATACGCAGTATTTT
TRBD1	TRBV5-1	.	TRBJ1-5	CASSWDSSNQPQHF	TGCGCCAGCAGCTGGGACAGTAGCAATCAGCCCCAGCATTTT
.	TRBV5-4	.	TRBJ1-2	CASSDLGGTNYGYTF	TGTGCCAGCAGCGACCTTGGAGGCACTAACTATGGCTACACCTTC
.	TRBV7-8	.	TRBJ2-5	CASSLDTSETQYF	TGTGCCAGCAGCTTAGATACTAGCGAGACCCAGTACTTC
TRBD1	TRBV9	.	TRBJ1-2	CASSVRDRGYGYTF	TGTGCCAGCAGCGTACGGGACAGGGGCTATGGCTACACCTTC
.	TRBV20-1	few	TRBJ1-4	CSASDRKNEKLFF	TGCAGTGCTAGTGACAGGAAGAATGAAAAACTGTTTTTT
.	TRBV19	.	TRBJ1-4	CASSISTGTNEKLFF	TGTGCCAGTAGTATATCGACAGGCACTAATGAAAAACTGTTTTTT
TRBD1	TRBV7-2	.	TRBJ2-3	CASTRTGGRDTQYF	TGTGCCAGCACCCGGACAGGGGGCAGGGATACGCAGTATTTT
.	TRBV7-2	once	TRBJ2-5	CASSYADGETQYF	TGTGCCAGCAGCTATGCCGATGGCGAGACCCAGTACTTC
.	TRBV7-6	.	TRBJ1-1	CASSLASGSNTEAFF	TGTGCCAGCAGCTTAGCTTCAGGTTCTAACACTGAAGCTTTCTTT
.	TRBV12-5	.	TRBJ1-2	CASGLDIQGFGYTF	TGTGCTAGTGGTTTGGACATACAGGGTTTTGGCTACACCTTC
TRBD1	TRBV11-2	.	TRBJ1-5	CASSLGGDSAQPQHF	TGTGCCAGCAGCTTAGGGGGGGACAGCGCTCAGCCCCAGCATTTT
.	TRBV2	.	TRBJ1-1	CASSYSGDTEAFF	TGTGCCAGCAGTTACTCAGGGGACACTGAAGCTTTCTTT
.	TRBV6-4	.	TRBJ2-5	CASSGSPGETQYF	TGTGCCAGCAGTGGATCCCCCGGGGAGACCCAGTACTTC
.	TRBV19	.	TRBJ1-2	CASSIVVRRYYGYTF	TGTGCCAGTAGTATAGTGGTCAGGCGTTACTATGGCTACACCTTC
.	TRBV19	.	TRBJ1-3	CASSIHGAGNTIYF	TGTGCCAGTAGTATTCACGGGGCTGGAAACACCATATATTTT